These 8 T cell receptor beta chains were all obtained from the same sample, sequenced in a study of circulating and synovial CD4+ cells in juvenile arthritis. This table comes from immunoSEQ multiplex PCR, and its TCRdb copy is limited to in-frame clones, with some not included. The sample holds 2,500 to 4,000 clones, more than 70% seen once. The specimen was CD4+ T cells from synovial fluid. The receptor set was obtained from a human donor with juvenile idiopathic arthritis.

The rearrangement links TRBV2 to TRBJ2-2; D is uncertain. V gave up 7 bases and J gave up 0 bases, with 12 bases separating them. The CDR3 totals 15 residues. Germline V gene data show CDR1 as SNHLY and CDR2 as FYNNEI. CDR3 nucleotides: TGTGCCAGCACAACGGTGAACGCGAACACCGGGGAGCTGTTTTTT. As protein: CASTTVNANTGELFF.

The chain combines TRBV6-6 with TRBJ1-5; tentatively, D is TRBD1 (6 bases). CDR3 size: 15 residues. Trimming stripped 0 bases from V and 6 bases from J, with 12 bases between. Germline loops: CDR1 MNHNY, CDR2 SVGAGI (reference sequence). CDR3 coding DNA: TGTGCCAGCAGTTACTCGTCGCCAGGGGTTCAGCCCCAGCATTTT. Translation: CASSYSSPGVQPQHF.

The CDR3 protein is CASSLRPGTSGKVEQYF. The CDR3 nucleotides are TGTGCCAGCAGCTTGCGTCCCGGGACTAGCGGGAAGGTCGAGCAGTACTTC. V gene TRBV5-6 combines with J gene TRBJ2-7, with TRBD2 matching 13 bases. The CDR3 spans 17 residues. The V segment lost 1 base and the J segment 6 bases; nucleotides outside the gene matches: 10. From germline, CDR1 is SGHDT and CDR2 YYEEEE.

This chain connects TRBV27 to TRBJ2-5, with TRBD2 matching 8 bases. The J call may be mistaken, given a closer DNA end match to TRBJ2-7. The germline CDR1 and CDR2 sequences are MNHEY and SMNVEV (reference sequence). The CDR3 runs 14 residues. The CDR3 sequence is CASSPRGGDHEQYF. The CDR3 DNA is TGTGCCAGCAGTCCCCGGGGGGGGGATCACGAGCAGTACTTC.

V is TRBV15 and J is TRBJ2-4; perhaps TRBD2 as D (7 bases). The CDR3 spans 16 residues. Trimming removed 3 bases at V and 6 bases at J, with 18 bases between. The V gene's germline CDR1 is LNHNV and CDR2 YYDKDF (reference sequence). For the CDR3, the DNA is TGTGCCACCAGCAGTGGGGGGGGCGCCGAGGGAAACATTCAGTACTTC. Protein sequence: CATSSGGGAEGNIQYF.

The rearrangement uses TRBV19 and TRBJ2-3; D not resolved. Per the germline V gene, CDR1 is LNHDA and CDR2 is SQIVND (reference sequence). Trimming removed 5 bases from V and 5 bases from J, with 5 bases in between. The CDR3 sequence is 11 residues long. Written as DNA, the CDR3 is TGTGCCAGTAGTCCCGGAGATACGCAGTATTTT. This translates into CASSPGDTQYF.

V and J are TRBV7-8 and TRBJ1-1; D gene ambiguous. Germline CDR1 is SGHVS and CDR2 is FQNEAQ. Trimming took 2 bases from V and 1 from J, leaving 5 bases between them. There are 13 residues in the CDR3. The CDR3: CASSLRGNTEAFF. CDR3 in DNA: TGTGCCAGCAGCTTACGAGGGAACACTGAAGCTTTCTTT.

The CDR3 sequence: CASSSRTSGADTQYF. CDR3 DNA: TGTGCCAGCAGTTCCAGGACTAGCGGGGCAGATACGCAGTATTTT. The chain combines TRBV28 with TRBJ2-3, with 12 bases fitting TRBD2. Germline V gene lookup returns CDR1 MDHEN and CDR2 SYDVKM. The CDR3 totals 15 residues. J lost 4 bases, V lost 4 bases, and 3 bases had no gene match.